This T cell receptor beta chain was sequenced for a study of T cell repertoires in cytomegalovirus infection (dated by TCRdb to between 2018 and 2020). Regarding the complete study: Peptide stimulations targeted recently identified HLA-C-restricted CMV epitopes, whose presentation resists viral immunomodulation, together with well-studied HLA-B-restricted epitopes. Donor HLA type was relevant to the analysis, as public TCR beta signatures indicated carriage of CMV infection together with the matching HLA type.

Sequences SEHNR (CDR1) and FQNEAQ (CDR2) are obtained from the germline V gene (reference sequence). The CDR3 holds 15 amino acids from the cysteine to the phenylalanine. Only the CDR3 part of the read is kept: 45 bases, read in frame from the first base. V is reduced by 2 bases and J by 5 bases, leaving a spacing of 15 bases between them. Beyond this particular receptor, the publication reports: The ex vivo response was dominated by HLA-C-restricted CMV-specific TCR beta clonotypes, and the single most frequent clonotype in two of eight donors was supplied by these HLA-C-restricted clonotypes. Cumulative frequency of public TCR beta family members discriminated carriers of CMV infection plus the relevant HLA type in this cohort and an independent roughly 330-donor cohort.

According to the study, the label for this sample's treatment or condition signals: in vitro stimulation with specific CMV peptide epitopes to enrich CMV-specific T cells. This clonotype has just a few counts. It has no known antigen specificity. No quality values exist for individual bases; no much larger clone is one base distant. Sequencing took place on an Illumina HiSeq 1500. TCRdb handled the public reads itself, with Q25 trimming in fastp and clone calling in MiXCR, and kept productive beta chains. Duplicate CDR3 protein sequences are folded into a single record with the most common DNA and genes. Across this sample there are fewer than 1,000,000 distinct CDR3 sequences, with roughly 31% seen only once. The top ten clones comprise roughly an eighth of the sample.

The chain couples TRBV7-9 to TRBJ2-5; TRBD1 could be the D gene, as 5 bases match. This receptor was taken from a human donor in good health (CMV status not recorded). Some clones in this sample may be carry-over from other donors' samples. Specimen: cultured CD8+ T cells from PBMCs, collected from culture after CMV antigen stimulation. In nucleotide form, the sequence is TGTGCCAGCAGCTTACGACAGAACAACCCGGAGACCCAGTACTTC. Translated, this is CASSLRQNNPETQYF.